The present T cell receptor (beta chain) was sequenced within a study of patients and donors after allogeneic stem cell transplantation. Germline V gives CDR1 LGHNA, CDR2 YSLEER. V lost 0 bases and J 7 bases, leaving 9 bases between the germline ends. This CDR3 spans 13 amino acids. There are many counts of this clonotype. Each CDR3 protein is one row after TCRdb ran MiXCR on the RT-PCR reads. The profile shows hundreds of thousands of distinct CDR3 sequences, 16% of them singletons. The genes are TRBV4-3 and TRBJ1-2; the D gene is possibly TRBD1 (6 bases). The specimen was blood, either unsorted or a sorted T cell fraction (not recorded which). This TCR derives from a human donor who was either an allogeneic HSCT recipient or a stem cell or donor lymphocyte infusion donor (not recorded which). It is not recorded whose cells these are; they may come from a transplant donor. CDR3 bases: TGCGCCAGCAGCCAAGAGGGGGCAGTTGGCTACACCTTC. Protein product: CASSQEGAVGYTF.